Listed below are T cell receptor beta chains from one sample, sequenced in a study of cytomegalovirus exposure and HLA in healthy donors. Libraries were prepared by immunoSEQ multiplex PCR; TCRdb keeps only in-frame clonotypes and omits some of them. In the table there are fewer than 250,000 clones, approximately 87% of which are singletons. The sequenced sample was PBMCs. These receptors all stem from a woman between 18 and 29 years old in good health and CMV-seronegative. The CDR3 runs from the conserved cysteine through the conserved F or W. The D gene is left open where the match is weak. Only some rows state a clone size, as once, few, many or a class for expanded clones.

>TRBD1|few|TRBJ1-5|TRBV18
TGTGCCAGCTCATCCCGACAGGGTAGCAATCAGCCCCAGCATTTT
CASSSRQGSNQPQHF
>-|-|TRBJ1-1|TRBV7-2
TGTGCCAGCAGCTTCTTGCGTGGCAACACTGAAGCTTTCTTT
CASSFLRGNTEAFF
>TRBD1|-|TRBJ1-2|TRBV10-3
TGTGCCACCACCGAGCAGACAGGGCCTTATGGCTACACCTTC
CATTEQTGPYGYTF
>-|-|TRBJ2-7|TRBV21-1
TGTGCCGCGGGGAGGGTCCACGAGCAGTACTTC
CAAGRVHEQYF
>-|-|TRBJ1-3|TRBV15
TGTGCCACCAGCAGGAGAGGACCCGCCTTCTCTGGAAACACCATATATTTT
CATSRRGPAFSGNTIYF
>-|-|TRBJ2-7|TRBV28
TGTGCCAGCAGTCTATACAGGGCCGAGCAGTACTTC
CASSLYRAEQYF
>-|-|TRBJ1-2|TRBV11-2
TGTGCCAGCAGCCCGGGGCGGGTTGTTGGCTACACCTTC
CASSPGRVVGYTF
>TRBD2|-|TRBJ2-7|TRBV5-1
TGCGCCAGCAGCCTCTGGACTAGCGGGGGAGACGAGCAGTACTTC
CASSLWTSGGDEQYF
>-|-|TRBJ2-2|TRBV7-9
TGTGCCAGCAGCTTATGGCTTCTCCAGAACACCGGGGAGCTGTTTTTT
CASSLWLLQNTGELFF
>TRBD1|-|TRBJ2-2|TRBV4-1
TGCGCCAGCAGCCCACCAGGGGGCAGAGGATCCGGGGAGCTGTTTTTT
CASSPPGGRGSGELFF
>TRBD2|-|TRBJ2-3|TRBV27
TGTGCCAGCACAATTTTTGCGGGGGGCGCGCTCACAGATACGCAGTATTTT
CASTIFAGGALTDTQYF
>TRBD1|-|TRBJ1-2|TRBV5-4
TGTGCCAGCAGCTTACCAGGGGGCTATGGCTACACCTTC
CASSLPGGYGYTF
>TRBD1|-|TRBJ2-7|TRBV5-4
TGTGCCAGCAGCACTTACCCGGGACAGTACTACGAGCAGTACTTC
CASSTYPGQYYEQYF
>TRBD1|-|TRBJ2-7|TRBV7-8
TGTGCCAGCAGCCGGGACAGGGGTTACGAGCAGTACTTC
CASSRDRGYEQYF
>-|-|TRBJ2-7|TRBV9
TGTGCCAGCAGGCCAGTGGGGGCGGGGGACGGAAGCTCCTACGAGCAGTACTTC
CASRPVGAGDGSSYEQYF
>TRBD2|-|TRBJ2-5|TRBV19
TGTGCCAGTACACCGGGACTAGCGAACCAAGAGACCCAGTACTTC
CASTPGLANQETQYF
>TRBD1|-|TRBJ1-2|TRBV27
TGTGCCAGCAGTTTATCGCCCGGGACAGGGTTTAACTATGGCTACACCTTC
CASSLSPGTGFNYGYTF
>-|-|TRBJ2-1|TRBV5-6
TGTGCCAGCAGCTTTGTCGGCAATCCGGTGGATGAGCAGTTCTTC
CASSFVGNPVDEQFF
>-|once|TRBJ1-6|TRBV5-5
TGTGCCACGAAAAGGGGAGGGCAGGCCTATAATTCACCCCTCCACTTT
CATKRGGQAYNSPLHF
>TRBD1|few|TRBJ1-2|TRBV27
TGTGCCAGCAGTTTTAGTGGCAGGGGGAACTATGGCTACACCTTC
CASSFSGRGNYGYTF
>TRBD1|-|TRBJ2-6|TRBV2
TGTGCCAGCAGGACGGGACAGGGCTACTCTGGGGCCAACGTCCTGACTTTC
CASRTGQGYSGANVLTF
>-|-|TRBJ2-6|TRBV10-3
TGTGCCATCGCAGGTAATTCTGGGGCCAACGTCCTGACTTTC
CAIAGNSGANVLTF